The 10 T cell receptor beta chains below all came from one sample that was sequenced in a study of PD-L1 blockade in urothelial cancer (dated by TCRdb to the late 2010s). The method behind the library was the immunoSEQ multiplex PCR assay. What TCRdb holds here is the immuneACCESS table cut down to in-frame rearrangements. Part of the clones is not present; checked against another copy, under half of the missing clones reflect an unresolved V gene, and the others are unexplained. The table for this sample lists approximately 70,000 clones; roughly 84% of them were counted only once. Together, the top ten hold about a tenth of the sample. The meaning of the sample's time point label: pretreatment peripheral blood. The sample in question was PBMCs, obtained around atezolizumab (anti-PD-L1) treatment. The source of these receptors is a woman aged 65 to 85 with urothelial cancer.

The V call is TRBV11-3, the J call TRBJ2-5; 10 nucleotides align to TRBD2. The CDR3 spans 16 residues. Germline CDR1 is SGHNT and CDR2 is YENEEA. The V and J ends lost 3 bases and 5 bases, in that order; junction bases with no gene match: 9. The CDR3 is CASSLGLAGAQETQYF. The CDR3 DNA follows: TGTGCCAGCAGCTTGGGTCTAGCGGGGGCCCAGGAGACCCAGTACTTC.

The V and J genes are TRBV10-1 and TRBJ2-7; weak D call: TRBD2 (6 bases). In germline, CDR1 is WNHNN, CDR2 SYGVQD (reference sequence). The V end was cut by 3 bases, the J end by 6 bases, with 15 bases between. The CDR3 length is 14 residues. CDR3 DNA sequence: TGCGCCAGCAGTGAAGCAGGGAGGAGTAGCGAGCAGTACTTC. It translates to CASSEAGRSSEQYF.

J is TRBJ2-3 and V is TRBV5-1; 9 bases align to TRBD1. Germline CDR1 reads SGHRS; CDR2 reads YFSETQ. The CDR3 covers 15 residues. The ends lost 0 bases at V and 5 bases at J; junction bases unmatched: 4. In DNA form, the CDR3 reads TGCGCCAGCAGCTTGGAGGGACAGGGTGTAGATACGCAGTATTTT. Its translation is CASSLEGQGVDTQYF.

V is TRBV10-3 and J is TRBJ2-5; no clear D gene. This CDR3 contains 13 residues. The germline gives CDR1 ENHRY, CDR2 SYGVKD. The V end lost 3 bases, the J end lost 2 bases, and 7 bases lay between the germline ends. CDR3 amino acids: CAISEREQETQYF. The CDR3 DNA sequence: TGTGCCATCAGTGAACGAGAACAAGAGACCCAGTACTTC.

The CDR3 here is CASSLAYEQYF. CDR3 coding DNA: TGTGCCAGCAGCCTAGCCTACGAGCAGTACTTC. The chain combines TRBV2 with TRBJ2-7; D is ambiguous. Germline CDR1 SNHLY, CDR2 FYNNEI. The CDR3 spans 11 residues. The V gene lost 6 bases and the J gene lost 2 bases, with 5 bases spanning the gap.

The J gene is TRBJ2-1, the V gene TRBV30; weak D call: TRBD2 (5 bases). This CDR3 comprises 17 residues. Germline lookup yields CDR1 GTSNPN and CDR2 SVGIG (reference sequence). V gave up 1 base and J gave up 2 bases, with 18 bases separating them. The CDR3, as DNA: TGTGCCTGGAGTGGGGTAAGGCGGGCCGTCGCCTACAATGAGCAGTTCTTC. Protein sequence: CAWSGVRRAVAYNEQFF.

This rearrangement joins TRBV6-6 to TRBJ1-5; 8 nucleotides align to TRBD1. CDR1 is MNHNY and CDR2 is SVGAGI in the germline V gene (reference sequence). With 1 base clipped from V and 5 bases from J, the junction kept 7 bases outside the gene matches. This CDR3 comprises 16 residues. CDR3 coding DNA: TGTGCCAGCAGTTACTTGAGACAGGGGAGAGATCAGCCCCAGCATTTT. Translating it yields CASSYLRQGRDQPQHF.

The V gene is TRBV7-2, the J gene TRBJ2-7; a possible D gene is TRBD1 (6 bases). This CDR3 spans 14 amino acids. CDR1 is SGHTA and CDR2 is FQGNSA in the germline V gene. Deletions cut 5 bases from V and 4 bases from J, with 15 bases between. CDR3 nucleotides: TGTGCCAGCAGCCCACAAACAGGGTCGTACGAGCAGTACTTC. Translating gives CASSPQTGSYEQYF.

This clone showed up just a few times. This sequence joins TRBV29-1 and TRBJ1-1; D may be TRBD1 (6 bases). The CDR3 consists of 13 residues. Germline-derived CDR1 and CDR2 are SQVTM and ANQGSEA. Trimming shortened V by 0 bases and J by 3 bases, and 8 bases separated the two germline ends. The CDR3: CSVEDDRYTEAFF. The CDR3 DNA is TGCAGCGTTGAAGATGACAGGTACACTGAAGCTTTCTTT.

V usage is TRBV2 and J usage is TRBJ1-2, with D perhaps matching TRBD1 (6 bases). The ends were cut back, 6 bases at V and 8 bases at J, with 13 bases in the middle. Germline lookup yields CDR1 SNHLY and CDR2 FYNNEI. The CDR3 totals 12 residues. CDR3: CASRWDIPGYTF. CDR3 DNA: TGTGCCAGCAGATGGGACATCCCAGGCTACACCTTC.